Listed here are 20 T cell receptor beta chains from one sample, sequenced in a study of response to subunit inactivated influenza vaccine (dated by TCRdb to 2017 to 2018). Libraries were constructed by RT-PCR. TCRdb names Illumina HiSeq 2500 as the instrument used. In TCRdb, the public reads were trimmed at Q25 with fastp and aligned with MiXCR, with productive beta chains retained. A single entry per CDR3 protein holds the most common genes and DNA from its merged rows. This sample is represented by approximately 530,000 distinct CDR3 sequences; 6.5% to 8% of them were singletons. The ten largest clonotypes hold less than 15% of the sample. The material sequenced was PBMCs from blood, taken around 2 years after vaccination. These receptors came from a man aged 50 to 69 who received an inactivated influenza vaccine. Donor details come from another sample of the same person, matched by shared clones.

This clonotype was counted only a few times. V is TRBV7-2 and J is TRBJ1-2; 9 bases line up with TRBD1. With 0 bases clipped from V and 4 bases from J, the junction kept 6 bases outside the gene matches. This CDR3 has 16 residues. Per germline, CDR1 SGHTA and CDR2 FQGNSA. This chain's CDR3 is CASSLAVGQGFYGYTF. CDR3 DNA sequence: TGTGCCAGCAGCTTAGCGGTCGGACAGGGGTTCTATGGCTACACCTTC.

Note on this clonotype: Just one base apart from a much larger clone, this may be a read error. In DNA, the CDR3 is TGCGCCAGCAGCTTGAACAGTGCTCAGACCTACGAGCGGTACTTC. Protein: CASSLNSAQTYERYF. The V gene is TRBV5-1, the J gene TRBJ2-7, with D hard to call. CDR1 and CDR2 (germline): SGHRS, YFSETQ. This CDR3 is built from 15 residues.

This clonotype has a handful of counts. CDR3 nucleotides: TGTGCCAGCAGCTTAAGACGGACACCTTCCTACAATGAGCAGTTCTTC. Residues: CASSLRRTPSYNEQFF. The genes are TRBV7-3 and TRBJ2-1; possibly TRBD1 for D (5 bases). This CDR3 comprises 16 residues. CDR1 is SGHTA, CDR2 FQGTGA, per germline. Between the trimmed V and J ends, which lost 1 base and 1 base, there was a span of 11 bases. Full variable domain (missing parts from reference TRBV7-3 and TRBJ2-1): GAGVSQTPSNKVTEKGKYVELRCDPISGHTALYWYRQSLGQGPEFLIYFQGTGAADDSGLPNDRFFAVRPEGSVSTLKIQRTERGDSAVYLCASSLRRTPSYNEQFFGPGTRLTVL.

This clonotype was seen many times. In DNA form, the CDR3 reads TGCGCCAGCAGCCCGGTCCCGGGACAGGCTAACTATGGCTACACCTTC. Its protein is CASSPVPGQANYGYTF. The rearrangement links TRBV5-1 to TRBJ1-2, with 8 nucleotides matching TRBD1. With V trimmed by 4 bases and J by 0 bases, 8 bases remained unmatched. The germline CDR1 and CDR2 sequences are SGHRS and YFSETQ. The CDR3 covers 16 residues.

This clonotype has more than one count but fewer than ten. The chain employs TRBV24-1 and TRBJ2-1; the D gene could be TRBD1 or TRBD2 (6 bases each). Trimming stripped 3 bases from V and 7 bases from J, with 15 bases between. Germline loops: CDR1 KGHDR, CDR2 SFDVKD. There are 15 residues in the CDR3. CDR3 protein: CATSDGPGALNEQFF. CDR3 nucleotides: TGTGCCACCAGTGATGGCCCGGGGGCGCTTAATGAGCAGTTCTTC.

This clonotype was seen repeatedly, ten times or more. The chain has TRBV11-1 and TRBJ2-2; 13 bases align to TRBD2. Germline loops: CDR1 SGHAT, CDR2 FQDESV (reference sequence). V lost 4 bases to trimming and J lost 4 bases; unmatched junction nucleotides: 9. This CDR3 region has 18 residues. CDR3 DNA: TGTGCCAGCAGCTCCACCACACTAGCGGGAGGGTCCACCGGGGAGCTGTTTTTT. It codes for CASSSTTLAGGSTGELFF.

The V and J genes are TRBV5-1 and TRBJ2-7, with 7 nucleotides matching TRBD1. Germline V gene sequence: CDR1 SGHRS, CDR2 YFSETQ. V lost 9 bases and J lost 2; bases outside the gene matches: 11. CDR3 length: 14 amino acids. CDR3 amino acids: CATGTGTETYEQYF. For the CDR3, the DNA is TGCGCCACAGGAACCGGGACAGAGACCTACGAGCAGTACTTC.

This clonotype occurred a few times. This chain joins TRBV6-2 or TRBV6-3 and TRBJ2-7; D remains unclear. The CDR3 loop spans 17 amino acids. Between the trimmed V and J ends, which lost 0 bases and 3 bases, there was a span of 18 bases. Per germline, CDR1 MNHEY and CDR2 SVGEGT. For the CDR3, the DNA is TGTGCCAGCAGTTACTCGACCTTCGGGCCACCTAACTACGAGCAGTACTTC. Residues: CASSYSTFGPPNYEQYF.

This clonotype was seen only a few times. V is TRBV28 and J is TRBJ1-2; no clear D gene. The V end lost 5 bases, the J end lost 4 bases, and 11 bases lay between the germline ends. This CDR3 spans 13 amino acids. Looked up from germline, CDR1 is MDHEN and CDR2 is SYDVKM. CDR3 loop: CASSRGYLYGYTF. Here the CDR3 DNA reads TGTGCCAGCAGTCGCGGTTATCTCTATGGCTACACCTTC.

This clonotype came up many times. V is TRBV15 and J is TRBJ2-7; D not certain. V was clipped by 0 bases and J by 6 bases, with 18 bases between them. This CDR3 is 16 amino acids long. Germline assignment: CDR1 LNHNV and CDR2 YYDKDF (reference sequence). Written as DNA, the CDR3 is TGTGCCACCAGCAGAGACTTGCCGATATCCCTTCCCGAGCAGTACTTC. As protein: CATSRDLPISLPEQYF. The full variable domain, in which reference TRBV15 and TRBJ2-7 provide the parts outside the CDR3, is DAMVIQNPRYQVTQFGKPVTLSCSQTLNHNVMYWYQQKSSQAPKLLFHYYDKDFNNEADTPDNFQSRRPNTSFCFLDIRSPGLGDTAMYLCATSRDLPISLPEQYFGPGTRLTVT.

This clonotype was counted at least ten times. V and J are TRBV12-3 or TRBV12-4 and TRBJ1-2; possible D gene TRBD1, 6 bases. The CDR3 covers 13 residues. V was shortened by 5 bases and J by 4 bases, with 11 bases between the two germline ends. This CDR3 reads CASSRTERYGYTF. CDR3 nucleotide sequence: TGTGCCAGCAGTCGGACAGAACGCTATGGCTACACCTTC.

This clonotype was found a few times. This chain links TRBV27 with TRBJ2-3; D is possibly TRBD1 (5 bases). The V and J ends lost 6 bases and 0 bases respectively, with 13 bases between them. This CDR3 spans 15 amino acids. Germline values: CDR1 MNHEY, CDR2 SMNVEV (reference sequence). The CDR3 loop reads CASRRQPFSTDTQYF. CDR3 in DNA: TGTGCCAGCAGGAGACAGCCCTTTAGCACAGATACGCAGTATTTT.

The CDR3 nucleotides read TGTGCCAGCAGCCCCGGGGTGGACAGGGGGGAAAAACTGTTTTTT. Amino acids: CASSPGVDRGEKLFF. The genes are TRBV5-6 and TRBJ1-4, with 10 bases matching TRBD1. The CDR3 runs 15 residues. V shed 4 bases and J 8 bases; nucleotides not matched to a gene: 8. The germline V gene has CDR1 SGHDT and CDR2 YYEEEE. Full variable domain (outside the CDR3, taken from reference TRBV5-6 and TRBJ1-4): DAGVTQSPTHLIKTRGQQVTLRCSPKSGHDTVSWYQQALGQGPQFIFQYYEEEERQRGNFPDRFSGHQFPNYSSELNVNALLLGDSALYLCASSPGVDRGEKLFFGSGTQLSVL.

The genes are TRBV6-5 and TRBJ1-6; D perhaps matches TRBD1 (6 bases). CDR1 is MNHEY and CDR2 is SVGAGI in the germline V gene. CDR3 length: 17 amino acids. Trimming took 5 bases from V and 3 from J, leaving 17 bases between them. CDR3: CASSNNPTGDYNSPLHF. CDR3 coding DNA: TGTGCCAGCAGTAACAACCCGACAGGAGACTATAATTCACCCCTCCACTTT.

Many counts were recorded for this clonotype. The chain uses TRBV9 and TRBJ2-1; possibly TRBD2 for D (5 bases). V was shortened by 4 bases and J by 8 bases, with 13 bases between the two germline ends. This CDR3 contains 13 residues. CDR1 and CDR2 from the germline V gene are SGDLS and YYNGEE. This CDR3 reads CASSPTSGDEQFF. CDR3 DNA: TGTGCCAGCAGCCCCACCTCCGGGGATGAGCAGTTCTTC.

The table lists this clonotype with a few counts. This rearrangement joins TRBV20-1 to TRBJ1-1; 7 bases align to TRBD1. V lost 3 bases to trimming and J lost 8 bases; unmatched junction nucleotides: 6. Per the germline V gene, CDR1 is DFQATT and CDR2 is SNEGSKA (reference sequence). The CDR3 is 12 amino acids. CDR3 nucleotides: TGCAGTGCTAGTTTGGAGGGGGCCGAAGCTTTCTTT. It is translated as CSASLEGAEAFF.

The table lists this clonotype with a few counts. The chain links TRBV18 to TRBJ2-1; possible D gene TRBD2, 5 bases. CDR3 length equals 16 residues. Trimming took 6 bases from V and 5 from J, leaving 20 bases between them. From germline, CDR1 is KGHSH and CDR2 LQKENI. Here the CDR3 reads CASSPSSGGTDNEQFF. CDR3 coding DNA: TGTGCCAGCTCTCCCTCGAGCGGAGGAACGGACAATGAGCAGTTCTTC.

This clonotype was detected a few times. The chain joins TRBV21-1 to TRBJ2-1; no DNA check was done on the table's D call, TRBD2. TRBV21-1 is reported as a pseudogene. The CDR3 is 15 amino acids. This CDR3 reads CASSKASGSIDEQFF. The CDR3 DNA sequence: TGTGCCAGCAGCAAAGCCAGCGGGAGTATCGATGAGCAGTTCTTC.

In its sample, this clonotype was seen a few times. The chain combines TRBV20-1 with TRBJ1-5; a possible D gene is TRBD1 (6 bases). The germline V gene has CDR1 DFQATT and CDR2 SNEGSKA (reference sequence). CDR3 length: 16 amino acids. V was trimmed by 0 bases and J by 1 base, leaving 13 bases between them. The CDR3, as DNA: TGCAGTGCTAGAGATCATGGCAGGGGAAGCAATCAGCCCCAGCATTTT. It yields the protein CSARDHGRGSNQPQHF.

The chain recombines TRBV18 with TRBJ1-1, with no clear D. The CDR3 loop spans 13 amino acids. Germline V gives CDR1 KGHSH, CDR2 LQKENI. Trimming pared 3 bases from V and 11 bases from J, leaving 16 bases between. CDR3 sequence: CASSPATDLRAFF. CDR3 in DNA: TGTGCCAGCTCACCCGCGACGGACCTAAGGGCTTTCTTT.